The 27 T cell receptor beta chains listed next were all sequenced from one sample in a study of blood T cells in healthy people across ages. A sample-barcoded 5' primer and a J-beta primer mix were used in a second PCR of roughly 7 to 11 cycles. MiXCR, run by TCRdb on the 5' RACE reads, gives a single entry per CDR3 protein. The sample includes about 840,000 distinct CDR3 sequences, 29% of them seen just once. The same specimen was also included in a second study, on T cells of mothers and their children.

Material: blood. The receptors here all came from a woman aged 40-49 years in good health.

The rearrangement links TRBV28 to TRBJ1-2, with no clear D. The germline gives CDR1 MDHEN, CDR2 SYDVKM. Between the trimmed V and J ends, which lost 2 bases and 0 bases, there was a span of 10 bases. This CDR3 has 15 amino acids. The CDR3 spells CASSLSGGTNYGYTF. The DNA for the CDR3 is TGTGCCAGCAGTTTAAGTGGCGGGACTAACTATGGCTACACCTTC.

This clonotype has at least ten counts. This chain joins TRBV19 and TRBJ2-7; TRBD1 matches at 8 bases. With V trimmed by 9 bases and J by 3 bases, 7 bases remained unmatched. This CDR3 is 13 amino acids long. Germline assignment: CDR1 LNHDA and CDR2 SQIVND (reference sequence). CDR3 coding DNA: TGTGCCAGCAGCATAGGACAGGGCTACGAGCAGTACTTC. Protein: CASSIGQGYEQYF.

The V and J genes are TRBV12-3 or TRBV12-4 and TRBJ2-7, with TRBD1 identical over 7 bases. The J segment lost 3 bases and the V segment lost 5 bases, leaving 10 bases of the junction unmatched. The CDR3 is 15 amino acids. The CDR3 here is CASSLIQGINYEQYF. The CDR3 region has the DNA TGTGCCAGCAGTCTTATACAGGGGATAAACTACGAGCAGTACTTC.

This clonotype has a handful of counts. This CDR3 is CAWSRRTIDGYTF. As DNA, the CDR3 is TGTGCCTGGAGTAGAAGGACAATCGATGGCTACACCTTC. The chain uses TRBV30 and TRBJ1-2, with D possibly matching TRBD1 (5 bases). V gave up 2 bases and J gave up 6 bases, with 13 bases separating them. Germline CDR1 reads GTSNPN; CDR2 reads SVGIG (reference sequence). CDR3 size: 13 residues.

In this sample, this clonotype turned up a few times. This chain joins TRBV11-2 and TRBJ2-7; D possibly uses TRBD1 or TRBD2 (5 bases each). Looked up from germline, CDR1 is SGHAT and CDR2 is FQNNGV. The CDR3 totals 15 residues. Trimming took off 6 bases at V and 2 bases at J, with 17 bases between the two ends. In DNA form, the CDR3 reads TGTGCCAGCAGTTTGACAAGGGACGGTACCTACGAGCAGTACTTC. Translation gives CASSLTRDGTYEQYF.

The chain couples TRBV20-1 to TRBJ1-2; no reliable D call. Germline lookup yields CDR1 DFQATT and CDR2 SNEGSKA (reference sequence). Trimming cost V 0 bases and J 3 bases, with 14 bases left between them. CDR3 length: 15 residues. In nucleotides, the CDR3 is TGCAGTGCTAGAGATGGGTGGGGTCCCGACTATGGCTACACCTTC. Protein sequence: CSARDGWGPDYGYTF.

This chain links TRBV7-6 with TRBJ2-1; 14 nucleotides line up with TRBD2. Germline trimming cut 5 bases from V and 8 bases from J; bases unmatched to any gene: 17. The CDR3 runs 19 residues. Germline assignment: CDR1 SGHVS and CDR2 FNYEAQ. CDR3 in DNA: TGTGCCAGCAGCCCAAATATTAGGGGGACTAGCGGGAGATGGTATGAGCAGTTCTTC. Protein sequence: CASSPNIRGTSGRWYEQFF.

The V gene is TRBV7-8, the J gene TRBJ1-4; no definite D call. The CDR3 is made up of 15 amino acids. The V gene's germline CDR1 is SGHVS and CDR2 FQNEAQ. V was clipped by 5 bases and J by 8 bases, with 18 bases between them. CDR3: CASSPRTRLGEKLFF. The CDR3 DNA reads TGTGCCAGCAGCCCCCGTACAAGACTCGGAGAAAAACTGTTTTTT.

Details on this clonotype: This may stem from a read error, because a much larger clone lies one nucleotide away. This likely comes from a read error, as the CDR3 has no conserved phenylalanine or tryptophan at its end. The V and J genes are TRBV20-1 and TRBJ2-3; D gene unclear. The CDR3 covers 14 residues. The V end lost 0 bases, the J end lost 1 base, and 8 bases lay between the germline ends. Germline V gene lookup returns CDR1 DFQATT and CDR2 SNEGSKA (reference sequence). The CDR3 protein is CSAREPAGTDTQYC. In nucleotides, the CDR3 is TGCAGTGCTAGAGAACCCGCGGGCACAGATACGCAGTATTGT.

This sequence joins TRBV7-9 and TRBJ2-3; the D is unclear. Between the trimmed V and J ends, which lost 1 base and 6 bases, there was a span of 14 bases. Germline loops: CDR1 SEHNR, CDR2 FQNEAQ (reference sequence). The CDR3 loop spans 15 amino acids. CDR3 coding DNA: TGTGCCAGCAGCTTAGTAACTCAAATGGAGGATACGCAGTATTTT. It encodes CASSLVTQMEDTQYF.

V is TRBV10-3 and J is TRBJ1-6; D unclear. Deletions cut 4 bases from V and 5 bases from J, with 12 bases between. Germline CDR1 ENHRY, CDR2 SYGVKD. The CDR3 length is 15 residues. CDR3 nucleotides: TGTGCCATCAGTGCTAGGCAGGCTAATAATTCACCCCTCCACTTT. Translation: CAISARQANNSPLHF.

To note about this clonotype: This likely comes from a read error, as the CDR3 has no conserved phenylalanine or tryptophan at its end. The V gene is TRBV15, the J gene TRBJ2-1, with D tentatively TRBD1 (5 bases). Deletions cut 8 bases from V and 5 bases from J, with 13 bases between. Germline V gene sequence: CDR1 LNHNV, CDR2 YYDKDF (reference sequence). The CDR3 is 13 amino acids. The CDR3 sequence is CATVFGANNEQFC. CDR3 in DNA: TGTGCCACCGTATTTGGGGCCAACAATGAGCAGTTCTGC.

The chain couples TRBV12-3 or TRBV12-4 to TRBJ2-3; 8 bases line up with TRBD2. The CDR3 extends over 15 amino acids. V dropped 5 bases and J dropped 3; count of bases not matched to a gene: 7. The CDR3 spells CASSKSSGRTDTQYF. The CDR3 region has the DNA TGTGCCAGCAGTAAGTCCAGCGGGAGAACAGATACGCAGTATTTT.

This rearrangement joins TRBV6-5 to TRBJ1-1; D may be TRBD1 (5 bases). V was trimmed by 3 bases and J by 2 bases, leaving 10 bases between them. The CDR3 has 14 amino acids. In germline, CDR1 is MNHEY, CDR2 SVGAGI. CDR3 protein: CASSYGRDNTEAFF. CDR3 sequence (DNA): TGTGCCAGCAGTTATGGCAGGGATAACACTGAAGCTTTCTTT.

A remark on this clonotype: Germline is not matched at one junction end, which may reflect a read error. This sequence joins TRBV18 and TRBJ2-7; the match to TRBD1 covers 8 bases. Germline V gene sequence: CDR1 KGHSH, CDR2 LQKENI. This CDR3 has 13 residues. This CDR3 is CASQTGDSYVQYF. The CDR3 coding sequence is TGTGCCAGCCAGACAGGGGACTCCTACGTGCAGTACTTC.

V gene TRBV7-9 combines with J gene TRBJ2-3, with 12 nucleotides matching TRBD1. Germline assignment: CDR1 SEHNR and CDR2 FQNEAQ (reference sequence). Trimming at V came to 5 bases and at J to 2 bases, leaving 5 bases not matched to a gene. The CDR3 loop spans 16 amino acids. The CDR3 sequence is CASSGGTGGVTDTQYF. The CDR3 DNA reads TGTGCCAGCAGCGGTGGGACAGGGGGCGTCACAGATACGCAGTATTTT.

The chain employs TRBV7-2 and TRBJ2-5; 13 bases map to TRBD2. There are 17 residues in the CDR3. Germline CDR1 reads SGHTA; CDR2 reads FQGNSA. The junction had 5 bases not matched to a gene; V was cut back by 3 bases and J by 1 base. The CDR3 is CASSFRTSGGTQETQYF. The CDR3 DNA sequence: TGTGCCAGCAGCTTTCGGACTAGCGGGGGAACCCAAGAGACCCAGTACTTC.

Many counts were recorded for this clonotype. This chain uses TRBV7-9 with TRBJ1-2, with TRBD1 matching 12 bases. Germline V lookup: CDR1 SEHNR, CDR2 FQNEAQ (reference sequence). The CDR3 totals 15 residues. Losses at the gene ends were 3 bases for V and 8 bases for J; bases not matched to a gene: 7. The CDR3 region is CASSLTGTGGGGYTF. Written as DNA, the CDR3 is TGTGCCAGCAGCTTGACCGGGACAGGGGGCGGCGGCTACACCTTC. Using reference TRBV7-9 and TRBJ1-2 for the parts outside the CDR3, the full variable domain is DTGVSQNPRHKITKRGQNVTFRCDPISEHNRLYWYRQTLGQGPEFLTYFQNEAQLEKSRLLSDRFSAERPKGSFSTLEIQRTEQGDSAMYLCASSLTGTGGGGYTFGSGTRLTVV.

The chain joins TRBV7-3 to TRBJ2-1; 8 bases match TRBD2. The CDR3 has 16 residues. V shed 5 bases, J shed 7 bases, and the junction held 13 bases outside the gene matches. Germline CDR1 reads SGHTA; CDR2 reads FQGTGA. In DNA, the CDR3 is TGTGCCAGCAGCCGTGAGCCGGGACTAGAAGGAAATGAGCAGTTCTTC. Residues: CASSREPGLEGNEQFF.

This clonotype came up a few times. The J gene is TRBJ1-6, the V gene TRBV7-2, with TRBD1 as a possible D gene (5 bases). Trimming took 5 bases from V and 5 from J, leaving 10 bases between them. CDR3 length: 14 amino acids. CDR1 and CDR2 (germline): SGHTA, FQGNSA. The CDR3 loop is CASSHQGDNSPLHF. CDR3 DNA sequence: TGTGCCAGCAGCCACCAGGGTGATAATTCACCCCTCCACTTT.

This clonotype showed up just a few times. The chain links TRBV15 to TRBJ1-1, with D possibly TRBD1 on 5 matching bases. Per the germline V gene, CDR1 is LNHNV and CDR2 is YYDKDF (reference sequence). V lost 0 bases, J lost 11 bases, and 13 bases lay in between. The CDR3 has 13 residues. The CDR3 reads CATSRDGAWGAFF. In nucleotides, the CDR3 is TGTGCCACCAGCAGAGATGGGGCCTGGGGGGCTTTCTTT.

This clonotype appeared once. A read error is possible here, since a much larger clone lies one base away. The V and J genes are TRBV12-3 or TRBV12-4 and TRBJ1-1, with D perhaps TRBD1 (6 bases). The CDR3 length is 13 residues. Trimming shortened V by 6 bases and J by 4 bases, and 12 bases separated the two germline ends. The CDR3 nucleotides are TGTGCCAGCAGCACAGGGAGGTGCACTGAAGCTTTCTTT. It yields the protein CASSTGRCTEAFF.

The chain combines TRBV2 with TRBJ1-4; D unresolved. CDR1 is SNHLY, CDR2 FYNNEI, per germline. This CDR3 has 12 residues. V gave up 1 base and J gave up 8 bases, with 5 bases separating them. The CDR3 is CASSEGREKLFF. CDR3 coding DNA: TGTGCCAGCAGTGAAGGCCGAGAAAAACTGTTTTTT.

This clonotype showed up just a few times. This sequence joins TRBV5-1 and TRBJ2-5; 9 bases align to TRBD1. The J segment lost 5 bases and the V segment lost 0 bases, leaving 8 bases of the junction unmatched. This CDR3 is built from 16 residues. Germline V lookup: CDR1 SGHRS, CDR2 YFSETQ. The CDR3 region has the DNA TGCGCCAGCAGCTTGGGGACAGGGGCGCCGCAGGAGACCCAGTACTTC. Residues: CASSLGTGAPQETQYF. The whole variable domain, filled in from reference TRBV5-1 and TRBJ2-5, reads KAGVTQTPRYLIKTRGQQVTLSCSPISGHRSVSWYQQTPGQGLQFLFEYFSETQRNKGNFPGRFSGRQFSNSRSEMNVSTLELGDSALYLCASSLGTGAPQETQYFGPGTRLLVL.

The chain links TRBV5-5 to TRBJ1-6; TRBD1 aligns across 9 bases. Germline V gives CDR1 SGHKS, CDR2 YYEKEE (reference sequence). Losses at the gene ends were 3 bases for V and 7 bases for J; bases not matched to a gene: 8. The CDR3 is 16 amino acids. The CDR3 bases are TGTGCCAGCAGCTCCGGGATTGACAGGGGGAATTCACCCCTCCACTTT. Amino acids: CASSSGIDRGNSPLHF.

The V call is TRBV7-9, the J call TRBJ1-2; tentative D call: TRBD1 (5 bases). With 2 bases removed from V and 6 bases from J, the gap between germline ends came to 16 bases. Germline CDR1 SEHNR, CDR2 FQNEAQ (reference sequence). The CDR3 runs 15 residues. In nucleotides, the CDR3 is TGTGCCAGCAGCTTAACGAGGGGAAGGGTCGATGGCTACACCTTC. It is translated as CASSLTRGRVDGYTF. The full variable domain, in which reference TRBV7-9 and TRBJ1-2 provide the parts outside the CDR3, is DTGVSQNPRHKITKRGQNVTFRCDPISEHNRLYWYRQTLGQGPEFLTYFQNEAQLEKSRLLSDRFSAERPKGSFSTLEIQRTEQGDSAMYLCASSLTRGRVDGYTFGSGTRLTVV.

This clonotype has just one count. This clone may be a read error of a much larger clone one base away. J is TRBJ2-5 and V is TRBV9; 9 nucleotides line up with TRBD1. The J call may be wrong; the DNA end is better matched by TRBJ2-7. CDR1 SGDLS and CDR2 YYNGEE come from the germline V gene. This CDR3 is built from 21 residues. The CDR3 reads CASSADTTYGVQGASSNEQYF. CDR3 nucleotide sequence: TGTGCCAGCAGCGCCGATACGACGTACGGGGTACAGGGGGCGTCGAGCAACGAGCAGTACTTC.